The clone carrying this TCR beta chain was observed many times. Its antigen is currently unknown. V was pared by 0 bases and J by 7 bases, with 16 bases between. This CDR3 is built from 15 residues. Looked up from germline, CDR1 is LGHNT and CDR2 is FRNRAP. This entry comes from a study of regulatory T cells in long-lasting Graves disease. Study outcomes and limitations: With persistent disease, TRBV28, TRBJ1-2 and TRBJ2-5 were the favored segments. The TCR repertoire of persistent Graves' patients was less diverse than that of newly diagnosed ones.

As for time point: newly diagnosed GD, antithyroid drugs for less than 3 months. RNA isolated from PBMCs was used to make the TCR library. The authors built TCR beta libraries using iRepertoire HTBI primers and Arm-PCR of CDR3 regions. Using its own MiXCR run on the multiplex PCR reads, TCRdb lists one record per CDR3 protein. The sample holds some 250,000 distinct CDR3 sequences, around 19% seen once. This chain connects TRBV12-5 to TRBJ2-7; no clear D gene. The sample in question was peripheral blood mononuclear cells (PBMCs), obtained at new diagnosis, from a patient treated with antithyroid drugs. This TCR derives from a female donor with Graves disease. The CDR3 DNA is TGTGCTAGTGGTTTGGTGGGCGGTAGTTTTGGTGAGCAGTACTTC. This sequence encodes CASGLVGGSFGEQYF.